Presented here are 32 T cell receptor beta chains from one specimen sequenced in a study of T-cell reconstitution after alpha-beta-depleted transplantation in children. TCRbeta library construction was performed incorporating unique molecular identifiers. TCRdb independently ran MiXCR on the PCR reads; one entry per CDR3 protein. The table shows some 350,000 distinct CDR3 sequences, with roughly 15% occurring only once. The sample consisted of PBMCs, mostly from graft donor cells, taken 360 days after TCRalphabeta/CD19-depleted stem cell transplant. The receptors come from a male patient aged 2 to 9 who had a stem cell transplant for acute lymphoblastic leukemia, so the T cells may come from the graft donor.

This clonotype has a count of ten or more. CDR3 coding DNA: TGCAGTGCGCAGACAGGGGGCCTCAACACCGGGGAGCTGTTTTTT. It yields the protein CSAQTGGLNTGELFF. This chain joins TRBV20-1 and TRBJ2-2; 10 bases line up with TRBD1. Germline V CDR1 and CDR2: DFQATT, SNEGSKA (reference sequence). V lost 6 bases, J lost 2 bases, and 6 bases stayed unmatched. This CDR3 region has 15 residues.

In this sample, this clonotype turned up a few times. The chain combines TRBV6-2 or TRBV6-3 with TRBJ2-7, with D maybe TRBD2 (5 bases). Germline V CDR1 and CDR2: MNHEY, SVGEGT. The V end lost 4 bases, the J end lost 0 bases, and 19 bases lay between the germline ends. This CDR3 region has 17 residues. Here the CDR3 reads CASSSLTDGGSSYEQYF. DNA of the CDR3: TGTGCCAGCAGTTCCCTCACGGACGGTGGGAGCTCCTACGAGCAGTACTTC.

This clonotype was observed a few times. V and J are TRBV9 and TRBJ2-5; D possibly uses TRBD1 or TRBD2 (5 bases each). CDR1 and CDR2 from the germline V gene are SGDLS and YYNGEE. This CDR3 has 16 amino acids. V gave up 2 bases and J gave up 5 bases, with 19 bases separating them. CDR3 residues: CASSVNPSGRRETQYF. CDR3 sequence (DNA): TGTGCCAGCAGCGTGAACCCATCGGGACGGAGGGAGACCCAGTACTTC. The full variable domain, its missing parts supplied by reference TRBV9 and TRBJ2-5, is DSGVTQTPKHLITATGQRVTLRCSPRSGDLSVYWYQQSLDQGLQFLIQYYNGEERAKGNILERFSAQQFPDLHSELNLSSLELGDSALYFCASSVNPSGRRETQYFGPGTRLLVL.

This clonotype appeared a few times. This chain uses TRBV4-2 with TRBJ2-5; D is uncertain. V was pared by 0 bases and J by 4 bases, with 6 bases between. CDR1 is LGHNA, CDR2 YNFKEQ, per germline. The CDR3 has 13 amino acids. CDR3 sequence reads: CASSQDYLETQYF. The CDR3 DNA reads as TGTGCCAGCAGCCAAGATTACTTAGAGACCCAGTACTTC.

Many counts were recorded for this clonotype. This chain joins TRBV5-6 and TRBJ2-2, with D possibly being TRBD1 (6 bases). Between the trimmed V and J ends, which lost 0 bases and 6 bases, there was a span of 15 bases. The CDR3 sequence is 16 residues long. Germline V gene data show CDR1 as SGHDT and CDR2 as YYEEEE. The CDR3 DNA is TGTGCCAGCAGCTTGGTCCGTTTTTGGGGGCCCGGGGAGCTGTTTTTT. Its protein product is CASSLVRFWGPGELFF. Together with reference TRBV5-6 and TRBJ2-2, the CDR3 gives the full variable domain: DAGVTQSPTHLIKTRGQQVTLRCSPKSGHDTVSWYQQALGQGPQFIFQYYEEEERQRGNFPDRFSGHQFPNYSSELNVNALLLGDSALYLCASSLVRFWGPGELFFGEGSRLTVL.

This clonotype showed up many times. CDR3: CASSLSFSGESGEQFF. The CDR3 DNA sequence: TGTGCCAGCAGTTTATCGTTTAGCGGAGAGTCGGGTGAGCAGTTCTTC. The chain recombines TRBV27 with TRBJ2-1, with D possibly matching TRBD2 (6 bases). This CDR3 is built from 16 residues. Between the trimmed V and J ends, which lost 0 bases and 9 bases, there was a span of 18 bases. Per the germline V gene, CDR1 is MNHEY and CDR2 is SMNVEV (reference sequence).

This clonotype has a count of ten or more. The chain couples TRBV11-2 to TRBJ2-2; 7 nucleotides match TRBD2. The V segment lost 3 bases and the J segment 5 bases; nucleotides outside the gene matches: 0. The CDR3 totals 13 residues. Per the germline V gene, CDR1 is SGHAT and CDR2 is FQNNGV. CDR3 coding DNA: TGTGCCAGCAGCTTGGGGGGGACCGGGGAGCTGTTTTTT. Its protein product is CASSLGGTGELFF.

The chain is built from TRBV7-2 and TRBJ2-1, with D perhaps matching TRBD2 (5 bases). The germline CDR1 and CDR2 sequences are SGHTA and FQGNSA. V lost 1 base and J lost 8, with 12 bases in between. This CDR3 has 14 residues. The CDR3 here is CASSLERPRDEQFF. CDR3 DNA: TGTGCCAGCAGCTTAGAGCGACCGAGGGATGAGCAGTTCTTC.

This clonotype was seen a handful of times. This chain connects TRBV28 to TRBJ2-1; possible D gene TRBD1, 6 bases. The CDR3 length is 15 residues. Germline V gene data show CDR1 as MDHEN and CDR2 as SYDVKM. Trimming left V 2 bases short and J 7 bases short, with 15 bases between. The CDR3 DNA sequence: TGTGCCAGCAGTTTAGGGGCCCTAGGGGGTAATGAGCAGTTCTTC. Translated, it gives CASSLGALGGNEQFF.

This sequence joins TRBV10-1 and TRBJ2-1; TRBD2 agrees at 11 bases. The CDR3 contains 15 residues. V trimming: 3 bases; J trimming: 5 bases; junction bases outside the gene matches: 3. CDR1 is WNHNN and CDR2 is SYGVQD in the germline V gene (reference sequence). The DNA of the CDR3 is TGCGCCAGCAGTGAACTAGCGGGAGAAGACAATGAGCAGTTCTTC. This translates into CASSELAGEDNEQFF.

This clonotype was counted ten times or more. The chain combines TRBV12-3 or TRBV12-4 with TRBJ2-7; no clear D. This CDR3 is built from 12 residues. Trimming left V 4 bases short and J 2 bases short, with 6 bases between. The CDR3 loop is CASSSGPYEQYF. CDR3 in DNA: TGTGCCAGCAGTTCGGGTCCCTACGAGCAGTACTTC.

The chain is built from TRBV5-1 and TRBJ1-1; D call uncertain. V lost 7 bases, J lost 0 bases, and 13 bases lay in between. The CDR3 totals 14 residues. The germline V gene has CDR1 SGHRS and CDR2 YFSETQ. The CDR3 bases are TGCGCCAGCGGCCCAAGCGAGATGAACACTGAAGCTTTCTTT. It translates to CASGPSEMNTEAFF.

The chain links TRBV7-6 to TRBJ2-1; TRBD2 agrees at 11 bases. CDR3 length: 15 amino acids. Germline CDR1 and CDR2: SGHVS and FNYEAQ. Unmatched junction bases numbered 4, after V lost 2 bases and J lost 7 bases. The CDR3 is CASSLIAGGPNEQFF. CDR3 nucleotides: TGTGCCAGCAGCTTAATAGCGGGAGGGCCAAATGAGCAGTTCTTC. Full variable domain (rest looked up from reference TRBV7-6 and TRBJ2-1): GAGVSQSPRYKVTKRGQDVALRCDPISGHVSLYWYRQALGQGPEFLTYFNYEAQQDKSGLPNDRFSAERPEGSISTLTIQRTEQRDSAMYRCASSLIAGGPNEQFFGPGTRLTVL.

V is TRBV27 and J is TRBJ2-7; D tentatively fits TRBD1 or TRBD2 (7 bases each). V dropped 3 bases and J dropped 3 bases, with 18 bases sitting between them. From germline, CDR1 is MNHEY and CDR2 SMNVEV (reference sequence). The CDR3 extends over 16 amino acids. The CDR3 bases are TGTGCCAGCAGTTTTGGAATTCAGGGGGACTACTACGAGCAGTACTTC. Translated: CASSFGIQGDYYEQYF.

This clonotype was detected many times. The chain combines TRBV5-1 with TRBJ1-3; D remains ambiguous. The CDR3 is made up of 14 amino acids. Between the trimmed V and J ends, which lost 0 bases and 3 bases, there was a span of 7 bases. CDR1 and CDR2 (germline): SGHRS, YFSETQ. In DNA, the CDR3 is TGCGCCAGCAGCTTGGACGGATTTGGAAACACCATATATTTT. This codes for CASSLDGFGNTIYF.

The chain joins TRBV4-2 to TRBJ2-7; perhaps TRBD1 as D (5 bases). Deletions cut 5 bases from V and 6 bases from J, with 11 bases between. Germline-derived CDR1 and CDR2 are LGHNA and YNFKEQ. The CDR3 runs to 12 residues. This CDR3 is CASSDDRGEQYF. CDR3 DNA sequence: TGTGCCAGCAGCGACGATAGGGGCGAGCAGTACTTC.

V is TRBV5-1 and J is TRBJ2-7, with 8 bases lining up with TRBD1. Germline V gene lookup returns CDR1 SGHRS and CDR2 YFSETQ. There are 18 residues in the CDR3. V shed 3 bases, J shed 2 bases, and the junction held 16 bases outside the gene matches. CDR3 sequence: CASSWEAGGLYFPYEQYF. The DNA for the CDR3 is TGCGCCAGCAGCTGGGAGGCAGGGGGCCTATACTTCCCCTACGAGCAGTACTTC.

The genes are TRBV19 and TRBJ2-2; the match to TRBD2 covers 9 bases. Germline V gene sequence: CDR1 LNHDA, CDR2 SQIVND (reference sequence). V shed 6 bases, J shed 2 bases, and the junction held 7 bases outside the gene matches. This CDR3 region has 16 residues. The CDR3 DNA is TGTGCCAGTAGGAGTCGCGGGAGGGGAAACACCGGGGAGCTGTTTTTT. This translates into CASRSRGRGNTGELFF. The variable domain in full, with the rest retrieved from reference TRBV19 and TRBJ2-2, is DGGITQSPKYLFRKEGQNVTLSCEQNLNHDAMYWYRQDPGQGLRLIYYSQIVNDFQKGDIAEGYSVSREKKESFPLTVTSAQKNPTAFYLCASRSRGRGNTGELFFGEGSRLTVL.

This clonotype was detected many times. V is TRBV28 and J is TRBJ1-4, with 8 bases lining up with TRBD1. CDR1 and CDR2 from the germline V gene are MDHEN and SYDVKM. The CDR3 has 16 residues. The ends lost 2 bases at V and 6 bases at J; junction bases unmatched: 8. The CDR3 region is CASSLERTGRYEKLFF. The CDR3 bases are TGTGCCAGCAGTTTAGAGCGGACAGGGCGATATGAAAAACTGTTTTTT.

CDR3 in amino acids: CASSLDYSSNEKLFF. The CDR3 coding sequence is TGTGCCAGCAGCTTAGATTACAGTTCTAATGAAAAACTGTTTTTT. This chain links TRBV7-6 with TRBJ1-4; D unclear. Germline CDR1 and CDR2: SGHVS and FNYEAQ. With 1 base removed from V and 3 bases from J, the gap between germline ends came to 9 bases. The CDR3 runs to 15 residues. Combining the CDR3 with reference TRBV7-6 and TRBJ1-4 gives the whole variable domain GAGVSQSPRYKVTKRGQDVALRCDPISGHVSLYWYRQALGQGPEFLTYFNYEAQQDKSGLPNDRFSAERPEGSISTLTIQRTEQRDSAMYRCASSLDYSSNEKLFFGSGTQLSVL.

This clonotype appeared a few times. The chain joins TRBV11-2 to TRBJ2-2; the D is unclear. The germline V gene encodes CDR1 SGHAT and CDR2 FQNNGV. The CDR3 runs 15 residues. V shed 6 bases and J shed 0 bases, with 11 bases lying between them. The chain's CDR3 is CASSFSPANTGELFF. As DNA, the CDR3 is TGTGCCAGCAGTTTCAGCCCAGCGAACACCGGGGAGCTGTTTTTT.

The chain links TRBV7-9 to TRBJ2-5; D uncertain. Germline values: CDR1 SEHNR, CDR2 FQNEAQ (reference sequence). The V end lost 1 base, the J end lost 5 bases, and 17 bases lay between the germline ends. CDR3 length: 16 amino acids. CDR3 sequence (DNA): TGTGCCAGCAGCTTAGGATTGAAGGCGAAGGACGAGACCCAGTACTTC. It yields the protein CASSLGLKAKDETQYF.

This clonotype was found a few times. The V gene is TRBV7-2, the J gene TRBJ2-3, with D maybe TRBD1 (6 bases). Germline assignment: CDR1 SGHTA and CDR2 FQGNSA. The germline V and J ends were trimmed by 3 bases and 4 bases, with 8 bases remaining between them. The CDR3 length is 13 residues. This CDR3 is CASSFRGSDTQYF. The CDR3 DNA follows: TGTGCCAGCAGCTTTAGGGGGTCAGATACGCAGTATTTT.

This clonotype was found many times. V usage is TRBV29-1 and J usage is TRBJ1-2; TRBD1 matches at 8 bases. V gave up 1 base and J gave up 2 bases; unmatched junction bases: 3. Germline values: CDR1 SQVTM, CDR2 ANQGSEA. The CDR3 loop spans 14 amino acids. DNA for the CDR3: TGCAGCGTTGAAGCCTGGACAGGGAACTATGGCTACACCTTC. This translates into CSVEAWTGNYGYTF.

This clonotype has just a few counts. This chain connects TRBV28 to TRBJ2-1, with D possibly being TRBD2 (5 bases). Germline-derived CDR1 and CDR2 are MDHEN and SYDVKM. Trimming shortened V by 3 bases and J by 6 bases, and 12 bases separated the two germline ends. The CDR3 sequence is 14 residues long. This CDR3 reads CASSFLLAPNEQFF. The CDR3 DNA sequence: TGTGCCAGCAGTTTTTTGCTAGCCCCCAATGAGCAGTTCTTC.

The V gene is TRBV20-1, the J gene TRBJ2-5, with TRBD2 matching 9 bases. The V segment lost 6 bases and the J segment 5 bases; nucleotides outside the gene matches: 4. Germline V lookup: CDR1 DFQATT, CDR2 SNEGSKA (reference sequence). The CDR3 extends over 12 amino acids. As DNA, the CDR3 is TGCAGTGCCCTAGCGGGACTGGAGACCCAGTACTTC. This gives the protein CSALAGLETQYF.

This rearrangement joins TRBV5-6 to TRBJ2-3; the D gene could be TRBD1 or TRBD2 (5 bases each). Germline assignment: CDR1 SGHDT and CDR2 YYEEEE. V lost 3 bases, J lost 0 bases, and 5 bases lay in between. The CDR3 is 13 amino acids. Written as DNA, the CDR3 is TGTGCCAGCAGCTGGGACAGCACAGATACGCAGTATTTT. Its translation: CASSWDSTDTQYF.

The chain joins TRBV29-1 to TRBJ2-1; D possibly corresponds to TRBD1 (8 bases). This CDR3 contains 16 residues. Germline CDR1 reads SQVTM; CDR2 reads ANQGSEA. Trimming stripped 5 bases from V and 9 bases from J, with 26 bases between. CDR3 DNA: TGCAGCGTTTTTACAGGGGGGGTACGGGCCGGGATTGAGCAGTTCTTC. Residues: CSVFTGGVRAGIEQFF.

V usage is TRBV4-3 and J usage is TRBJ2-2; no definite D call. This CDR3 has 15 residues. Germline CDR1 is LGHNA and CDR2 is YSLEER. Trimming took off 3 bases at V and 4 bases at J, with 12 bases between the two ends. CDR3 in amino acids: CASSHGRWGTGELFF. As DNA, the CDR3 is TGCGCCAGCAGCCACGGACGCTGGGGCACCGGGGAGCTGTTTTTT.

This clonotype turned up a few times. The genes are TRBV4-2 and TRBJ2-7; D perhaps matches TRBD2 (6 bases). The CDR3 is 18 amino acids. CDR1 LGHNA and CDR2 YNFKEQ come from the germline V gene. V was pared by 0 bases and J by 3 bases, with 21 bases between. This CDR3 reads CASSQDISIPGAVYEQYF. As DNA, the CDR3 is TGTGCCAGCAGCCAAGATATCTCTATCCCGGGAGCGGTCTACGAGCAGTACTTC.

The CDR3 DNA reads TGTGCCAGCAGTTTGTTGCGGGAGACCTACAATGAGCAGTTCTTC. This sequence encodes CASSLLRETYNEQFF. The chain combines TRBV28 with TRBJ2-1; 7 bases align to TRBD2. CDR1 is MDHEN and CDR2 is SYDVKM in the germline V gene. The CDR3 runs 15 residues. V lost 3 bases and J lost 2; bases outside the gene matches: 4.

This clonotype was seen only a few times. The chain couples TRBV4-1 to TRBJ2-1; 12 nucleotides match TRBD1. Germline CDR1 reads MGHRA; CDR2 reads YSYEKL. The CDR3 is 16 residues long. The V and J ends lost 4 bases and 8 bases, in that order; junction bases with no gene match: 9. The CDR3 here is CASSRGPGQGADEQFF. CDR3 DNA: TGCGCCAGCAGCCGTGGACCGGGACAGGGGGCAGATGAGCAGTTCTTC.